This passage covers 24 T cell receptor beta chains from one sample sequenced in a study of ipilimumab plus nivolumab after autologous stem cell transplantation. TCRdb's table, derived via immunoSEQ multiplex PCR, lists solely in-frame clones and lacks some. Here the sample spans around 19,000 clones, around 81% being singletons. The sequencing used PBMCs, collected in a trial of ipilimumab plus nivolumab as post-transplant consolidation. The receptor set was obtained from a male donor with diffuse large B-cell lymphoma.

The J gene is TRBJ1-6, the V gene TRBV14, with 8 bases identical to TRBD1. This CDR3 comprises 14 residues. Germline V lookup: CDR1 SGHDN, CDR2 FVKESK. With V trimmed by 2 bases and J by 11 bases, 5 bases remained unmatched. The chain's CDR3 is CASSQTDRVAPLHF. DNA of the CDR3: TGTGCCAGCAGCCAAACGGACAGGGTCGCACCCCTCCACTTT. The variable domain in full, completed from reference TRBV14 and TRBJ1-6, reads EAGVTQFPSHSVIEKGQTVTLRCDPISGHDNLYWYRRVMGKEIKFLLHFVKESKQDESGMPNNRFLAERTGGTYSTLKVQPAELEDSGVYFCASSQTDRVAPLHFGNGTRLTVT.

The V call is TRBV21-1, the J call TRBJ1-1; the table's D call, TRBD1, has no DNA check behind it. TRBV21-1 is noted as a pseudogene. The CDR3 loop spans 16 amino acids. CDR3 DNA: TGTGCCAGCATACAATGGAAGGGGGCGCGGAACACTGAAGCTTTCTTT. Residues: CASIQWKGARNTEAFF.

The chain combines TRBV5-6 with TRBJ2-1; maybe TRBD1 (6 bases). V was trimmed by 2 bases and J by 1 base, leaving 13 bases between them. The CDR3 length is 16 residues. Germline values: CDR1 SGHDT, CDR2 YYEEEE. In DNA, the CDR3 is TGTGCCAGCAGCTTTATGGGGGCCGTTTCCTACAATGAGCAGTTCTTC. This encodes CASSFMGAVSYNEQFF.

About this clone itself: Other DNA sequences in the same sample also yield this CDR3. The rearrangement joins TRBV4-2 to TRBJ2-2; D is perhaps TRBD2 (5 bases). Trimming shortened V by 4 bases and J by 4 bases, and 10 bases separated the two germline ends. From germline, CDR1 is LGHNA and CDR2 YNFKEQ. The CDR3 contains 14 residues. DNA for the CDR3: TGTGCCAGCAGCCGAGGACTGACCACCGGGGAGCTGTTTTTT. Amino acids: CASSRGLTTGELFF.

The chain links TRBV10-3 to TRBJ2-3, with a possible D match to TRBD1 (5 bases). From germline, CDR1 is ENHRY and CDR2 SYGVKD. V was trimmed by 11 bases and J by 2 bases, leaving 17 bases between them. The CDR3 runs 14 residues. The CDR3 coding sequence is TGTGCCGCCGGGCAAAGGGGCTTCACAGATACGCAGTATTTT. This codes for CAAGQRGFTDTQYF.

V is TRBV4-1 and J is TRBJ2-1, with 11 bases matching TRBD2. The CDR3 spans 18 residues. V was clipped by 0 bases and J by 7 bases; unmatched bases: 11. Germline CDR1 is MGHRA and CDR2 is YSYEKL. CDR3 sequence: CASSQDLAAASGRNEQFF. For the CDR3, the DNA is TGCGCCAGCAGCCAAGATCTCGCAGCGGCTAGCGGGAGGAATGAGCAGTTCTTC.

The chain uses TRBV6-6 and TRBJ2-5, with 12 bases fitting TRBD2. V lost 0 bases and J lost 5; bases outside the gene matches: 4. Per the germline V gene, CDR1 is MNHNY and CDR2 is SVGAGI (reference sequence). The CDR3 is 16 amino acids. CDR3: CASSYSTSGGRETQYF. CDR3 nucleotide sequence: TGTGCCAGCAGTTACTCGACTAGCGGGGGACGGGAGACCCAGTACTTC.

In the case of this clone: At one boundary the junction diverges from the germline segment, which might be a read error. J is TRBJ1-4 and V is TRBV7-9, with D maybe TRBD1 (5 bases). The CDR3 totals 15 residues. From germline, CDR1 is SEHNR and CDR2 FQNEAQ (reference sequence). The DNA of the CDR3 is TGTGCCAGCAGCATAGCTCGGGGCTCTAATGAAAAACTGTTTTTT. This codes for CASSIARGSNEKLFF.

J is TRBJ2-7 and V is TRBV30, with 12 bases lining up with TRBD1. This CDR3 region has 13 residues. J was trimmed by 7 bases and V by 5 bases; bases with no gene match: 6. From germline, CDR1 is GTSNPN and CDR2 SVGIG (reference sequence). CDR3 nucleotides: TGTGCCTGGGGGGGACAGGGGGCATGGGAGCAGTACTTC. It encodes CAWGGQGAWEQYF.

CDR3 nucleotide sequence: TGTGCCAGCTCACCGACAGATCTCGGGGGTTATTTT. It is translated as CASSPTDLGGYF. The genes are TRBV18 and TRBJ1-3; possible D gene TRBD1, 5 bases. Trimming removed 3 bases from V and 16 bases from J, with 16 bases in between. This CDR3 comprises 12 residues. CDR1 is KGHSH and CDR2 is LQKENI in the germline V gene.

The J gene is TRBJ2-1, the V gene TRBV6-5; 10 bases are a match to TRBD1. Germline lookup yields CDR1 MNHEY and CDR2 SVGAGI. The CDR3 has 14 residues. The trim removed 6 bases at V and 10 bases at J, leaving 9 bases unmatched. CDR3 DNA sequence: TGTGCCAGCAGGCCCGGGACAGGGGCGGGGGAGCAGTTCTTC. This encodes CASRPGTGAGEQFF.

This clone has a handful of counts. This chain connects TRBV2 to TRBJ1-2; D is uncertain. Trimming removed 4 bases from V and 4 bases from J, with 10 bases in between. The CDR3 loop spans 13 amino acids. The germline CDR1 and CDR2 sequences are SNHLY and FYNNEI. CDR3 sequence (DNA): TGTGCCAGCAGTGTGGGCGGAGGCTATGGCTACACCTTC. The encoded protein is CASSVGGGYGYTF.

This clone has a single count. The rearrangement links TRBV27 to TRBJ1-2, with D tentatively TRBD1 (5 bases). The V gene's germline CDR1 is MNHEY and CDR2 SMNVEV (reference sequence). CDR3 length: 12 amino acids. Trimming shortened V by 6 bases and J by 5 bases, and 10 bases separated the two germline ends. For the CDR3, the DNA is TGTGCCAGCAGGGGGGATCTTTATGGCTACACCTTC. This codes for CASRGDLYGYTF.

In its sample, this clone was seen a few times. The chain couples TRBV5-6 to TRBJ2-7; D remains unclear. Germline CDR1 is SGHDT and CDR2 is YYEEEE. The CDR3 runs 11 residues. Trimming took 7 bases from V and 1 from J, leaving 6 bases between them. The CDR3 sequence: CASGESYEQYF. CDR3 DNA: TGTGCCAGCGGCGAGTCCTACGAGCAGTACTTC.

This rearrangement joins TRBV6-5 to TRBJ2-4; D is possibly TRBD1 (5 bases). The CDR3 loop spans 13 amino acids. V gave up 7 bases and J gave up 9 bases, with 16 bases separating them. Germline V lookup: CDR1 MNHEY, CDR2 SVGAGI. CDR3 residues: CASTQLDTGIQYF. The CDR3 DNA sequence: TGTGCCAGCACCCAACTGGACACGGGCATTCAGTACTTC.

The chain has TRBV6-1 and TRBJ1-2, with 10 nucleotides matching TRBD1. The CDR3 spans 16 residues. V trimming: 2 bases; J trimming: 0 bases; junction bases outside the gene matches: 3. Germline V gene data show CDR1 as MNHNS and CDR2 as SASEGT. CDR3 loop: CASSELGQGPNYGYTF. For the CDR3, the DNA is TGTGCCAGCAGTGAACTGGGACAGGGGCCTAACTATGGCTACACCTTC.

The chain recombines TRBV11-2 with TRBJ2-1, with D possibly matching TRBD2 (5 bases). This CDR3 is 14 amino acids long. Between the trimmed V and J ends, which lost 5 bases and 12 bases, there was a span of 20 bases. Germline CDR1 is SGHAT and CDR2 is FQNNGV. CDR3 protein: CASSPLRAFFGQFF. The CDR3 nucleotides read TGTGCCAGCAGCCCCCTGCGGGCCTTTTTCGGGCAGTTCTTC.

This sequence joins TRBV6-5 and TRBJ2-7, with 9 bases that match TRBD1. The junction had 6 bases not matched to a gene; V was cut back by 6 bases and J by 3 bases. The CDR3 is made up of 14 amino acids. The germline CDR1 and CDR2 sequences are MNHEY and SVGAGI. In nucleotides, the CDR3 is TGTGCCAGCAGAGGGACAGGGTATAGCTACGAGCAGTACTTC. Translation: CASRGTGYSYEQYF.

The chain employs TRBV7-9 and TRBJ1-2; D ambiguous. The CDR3 spans 14 residues. The germline gives CDR1 SEHNR, CDR2 FQNEAQ (reference sequence). The ends were cut back, 1 base at V and 5 bases at J, with 11 bases in the middle. CDR3 coding DNA: TGTGCCAGCAGCTTAGATTTGCAAGGGTATGGCTACACCTTC. Translation: CASSLDLQGYGYTF.

The chain couples TRBV6-5 to TRBJ1-1; weak D call: TRBD1 (6 bases). Trimming took off 7 bases at V and 6 bases at J, with 12 bases between the two ends. Germline CDR1 is MNHEY and CDR2 is SVGAGI. This CDR3 comprises 12 residues. The CDR3 sequence: CASKGVGAEAFF. CDR3 bases: TGTGCCAGCAAGGGGGTAGGAGCTGAAGCTTTCTTT.

The V gene is TRBV2, the J gene TRBJ2-2; D gene ambiguous. Germline CDR1 and CDR2: SNHLY and FYNNEI. V was pared by 2 bases and J by 3 bases, with 10 bases between. This CDR3 spans 15 amino acids. The CDR3 protein is CASSERQVDTGELFF. For the CDR3, the DNA is TGTGCCAGCAGTGAACGTCAGGTCGACACCGGGGAGCTGTTTTTT.

This clone was detected only once. The rearrangement uses TRBV19 and TRBJ1-6; the D gene is possibly TRBD1 (6 bases). Trimming removed 5 bases from V and 7 bases from J, with 18 bases in between. The CDR3 extends over 16 amino acids. The germline V gene encodes CDR1 LNHDA and CDR2 SQIVND (reference sequence). The CDR3 loop reads CASSYVPGTRNSPLHF. CDR3 in DNA: TGTGCCAGTAGTTACGTCCCGGGGACACGAAATTCACCCCTCCACTTT.

The rearrangement joins TRBV5-1 to TRBJ2-5; TRBD2 matches 8 bases. This CDR3 spans 14 amino acids. After removal of 5 bases from V and 7 bases from J, the junction contained 10 bases not matched to a gene. The germline V gene has CDR1 SGHRS and CDR2 YFSETQ. CDR3 amino acids: CASRSDSGVRTQYF. For the CDR3, the DNA is TGCGCCAGCAGATCCGATAGCGGGGTGAGGACCCAGTACTTC.

V is TRBV19 and J is TRBJ2-1, with 7 nucleotides matching TRBD2. The length of the CDR3 is 15 residues. CDR1 and CDR2 from the germline V gene are LNHDA and SQIVND (reference sequence). V dropped 5 bases and J dropped 0; count of bases not matched to a gene: 4. CDR3: CASSPGTNSYNEQFF. The CDR3 region has the DNA TGTGCCAGTAGTCCCGGGACTAACTCCTACAATGAGCAGTTCTTC. The full variable domain, rest sourced from reference TRBV19 and TRBJ2-1, is DGGITQSPKYLFRKEGQNVTLSCEQNLNHDAMYWYRQDPGQGLRLIYYSQIVNDFQKGDIAEGYSVSREKKESFPLTVTSAQKNPTAFYLCASSPGTNSYNEQFFGPGTRLTVL.